This paragraph reports one T cell receptor (beta chain). Here immunoSEQ multiplex PCR was the method, and the copy in TCRdb shows in-frame clones only, minus some. The table shows around 80,000 clones, with more than 85% occurring only once. The entry originates in a study of PD-L1 blockade in urothelial cancer. In germline, CDR1 is MNHEY, CDR2 SMNVEV (reference sequence). The CDR3 consists of 14 residues. The trim removed 0 bases at V and 4 bases at J, leaving 2 bases unmatched. The time point is: peripheral blood 6 weeks after treatment start. The specimen comprised PBMCs, sampled around atezolizumab (anti-PD-L1) treatment. The TCR was taken from a woman older than 75 with urothelial cancer. The chain combines TRBV27 with TRBJ1-2, with 7 bases aligning to TRBD1. In nucleotides, the CDR3 is TGTGCCAGCAGTTTATCCGGACAGGTCTATGGCTACACCTTC. The encoded protein is CASSLSGQVYGYTF.